Reported below is one T cell receptor beta chain. This entry comes from a study of blood T cell repertoires in COVID-19. Study details: Collection of acute and convalescent COVID-19 samples took place in the United States, Italy and Spain. PBMCs, B-cell-depleted T cells, or T cells were the source of the cDNA or gDNA that made up the material.

Authors' analysis steps: Counts of nucleated cells, estimated from reference gene primer amplification, were obtained. Repertoires were generated with immunoSEQ multiplex PCR, while TCRdb's copy carries only in-frame clones and drops some. V and J calls and clone size are copied from that table; D and trimming were computed from the DNA. The sample includes around 70,000 clones, 75% to 80% of them seen just once. V lost 5 bases and J 2 bases, leaving 13 bases between the germline ends. This CDR3 has 15 amino acids. CDR1 is LGHDT and CDR2 is YNNKEL in the germline V gene (reference sequence). The chain has TRBV3-1 (or the pseudogene TRBV3-2) and TRBJ1-3, with TRBD1 as a possible D gene (5 bases). The TCR originated in a human donor in a cohort sampled during active COVID-19. Sequenced sample: peripheral blood. The CDR3 here is CASSAPGIAGNTIYF. The CDR3 coding sequence is TGTGCCAGCAGCGCCCCAGGGATTGCTGGAAACACCATATATTTT.